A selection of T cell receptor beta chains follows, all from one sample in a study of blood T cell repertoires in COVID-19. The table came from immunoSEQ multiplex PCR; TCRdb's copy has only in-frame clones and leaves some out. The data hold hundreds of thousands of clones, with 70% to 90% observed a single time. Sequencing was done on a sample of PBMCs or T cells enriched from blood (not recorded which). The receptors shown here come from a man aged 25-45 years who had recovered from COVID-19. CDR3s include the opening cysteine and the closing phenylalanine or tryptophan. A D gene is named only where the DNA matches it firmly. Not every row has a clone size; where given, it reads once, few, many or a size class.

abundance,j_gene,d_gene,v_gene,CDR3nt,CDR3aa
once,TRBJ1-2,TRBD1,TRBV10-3,TGTGCCATCGGGGGACAGGGGGCCGTTGGCTACACCTTC,CAIGGQGAVGYTF
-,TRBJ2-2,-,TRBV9,TGTGCCAGCATGTGGGGGCAGGGGAACACCGGGGAGCTGTTTTTT,CASMWGQGNTGELFF
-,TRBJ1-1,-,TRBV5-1,TGCGCCAGCAGCTTAGAGGCCGGTAGGGGCACTGAAGCTTTCTTT,CASSLEAGRGTEAFF
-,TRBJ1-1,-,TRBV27,TGTGCCAGCAGTTTATCCCCACGGTGGCAGGCGAACACTGAAGCTTTCTTT,CASSLSPRWQANTEAFF
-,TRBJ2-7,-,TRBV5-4,TGTGCCAGCAGCTTGGCCCGGGGGACCCCCTACGAGCAGTACTTC,CASSLARGTPYEQYF
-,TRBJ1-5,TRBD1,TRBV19,TGTGCCAGTAGCGCCGGACAGGGGTCGAATCAGCCCCAGCATTTT,CASSAGQGSNQPQHF
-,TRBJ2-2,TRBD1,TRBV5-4,TGTGCCAGCAGCTTGGGAGGGGGCTGGACCGGGGAGCTGTTTTTT,CASSLGGGWTGELFF
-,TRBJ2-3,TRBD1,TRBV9,TGTGCCAGCAGCGCGCGACAGGGCGGCACAGATACGCAGTATTTT,CASSARQGGTDTQYF
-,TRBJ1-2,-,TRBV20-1,TGCAGTGCTAGAGAGGCCTACACCTTC,CSAREAYTF
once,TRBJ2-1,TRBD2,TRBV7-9,TGTGCCAGCAGCACCCGAGGAGCGGGGGGCCCTGGCTCCTACAATGAGCAGTTCTTC,CASSTRGAGGPGSYNEQFF
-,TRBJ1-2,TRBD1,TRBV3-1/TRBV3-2,TGTGCCAGCAGCCCTCTGGACAGGGACTATGGCTACACCTTC,CASSPLDRDYGYTF
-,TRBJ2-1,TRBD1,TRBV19,TGTGCCAGTAGTGATCCAAGGACAGGGGGTTATGAGCAGTTCTTC,CASSDPRTGGYEQFF
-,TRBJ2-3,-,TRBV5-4,TGTGCCAGCAGCTTGGAAGCAGGGTGGTCAGATACGCAGTATTTT,CASSLEAGWSDTQYF
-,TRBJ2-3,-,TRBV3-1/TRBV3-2,TGTGCCAGCAGCCAAGCGGGGGGCGGCACAGATACGCAGTATTTT,CASSQAGGGTDTQYF
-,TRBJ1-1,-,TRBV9,TGTGCCAGCAGCGTAACCCCCTTTTCGGGGAACACTGAAGCTTTCTTT,CASSVTPFSGNTEAFF
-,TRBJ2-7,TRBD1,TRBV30,TGTGCCTGCACAGGGGACGCCCCCTACGAGCAGTACTTC,CACTGDAPYEQYF
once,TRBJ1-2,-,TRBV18,TGTGCCAGCTCACCCTCCCCGGACTCAACAAACTATGGCTACACCTTC,CASSPSPDSTNYGYTF
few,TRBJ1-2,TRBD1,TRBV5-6,TGTGCCAGCAGCCCCGGGACAGGGTTTTTTAACTATGGCTACACCTTC,CASSPGTGFFNYGYTF
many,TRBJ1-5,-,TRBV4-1,TGCGCCAGCAGCTATGGAATTGGGGGGAGCAATCAGCCCCAGCATTTT,CASSYGIGGSNQPQHF
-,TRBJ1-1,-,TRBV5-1,TGCGCCAGCAGCTCAGGGAATTGGATGAACACTGAAGCTTTCTTT,CASSSGNWMNTEAFF
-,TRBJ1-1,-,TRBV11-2,TGTGCCAGCAGCTTAGTTGGAGCAGGGTCCAACACTGAAGCTTTCTTT,CASSLVGAGSNTEAFF
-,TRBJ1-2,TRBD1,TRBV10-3,TGTGCCATCAGTGAGTCGCCAGGGGGATCCGTCTATGGCTACACCTTC,CAISESPGGSVYGYTF
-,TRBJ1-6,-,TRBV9,TGTGCCAGCAGCGTAGGATCCGGTGGTAATTCACCCCTCCACTTT,CASSVGSGGNSPLHF
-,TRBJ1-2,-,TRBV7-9,TGTGCCAGCAGCCCGTCCGGCAGGGTCTTATTACTGCGTGGCTACACCTTC,CASSPSGRVLLLRGYTF
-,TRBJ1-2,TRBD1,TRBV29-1,TGCAGCGTTCCAGGGGGTGGCTATGGCTACACCTTC,CSVPGGGYGYTF
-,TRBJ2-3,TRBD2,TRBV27,TGTGCCAGCAGCTCCTCCGCGGGGGAAAAAACAGATACGCAGTATTTT,CASSSSAGEKTDTQYF
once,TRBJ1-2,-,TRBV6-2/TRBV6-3,TGTGCCAGCAGCCCGGGCGCGAACTATGGCTACACCTTC,CASSPGANYGYTF
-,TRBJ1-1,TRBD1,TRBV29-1,TGCAGCGGGGGACAGGGAACGAGTACTGAAGCTTTCTTT,CSGGQGTSTEAFF
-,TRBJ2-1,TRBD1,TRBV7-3,TGTGCCAGCAGCTCGACAGGGGATCAGCAGTTCTTC,CASSSTGDQQFF
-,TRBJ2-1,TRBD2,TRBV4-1,TGCGCCAGCAGCCCGATCGGGCGGGGGGGCCTGATTGAGCAGTTCTTC,CASSPIGRGGLIEQFF
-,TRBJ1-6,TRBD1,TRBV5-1,TGCGCCAGCAGCTTAAGGCGCTCAAGGACAGGGGATAATTCACCCCTCCACTTT,CASSLRRSRTGDNSPLHF
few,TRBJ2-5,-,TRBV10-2,TGCGCCAGCTCAGAAGTAGGGGGGGAGGAGACCCAGTACTTC,CASSEVGGEETQYF
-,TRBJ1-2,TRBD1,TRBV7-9,TGTGCCAGCAGCTTGGGCGGGACAGCCTATGGCTACACCTTC,CASSLGGTAYGYTF
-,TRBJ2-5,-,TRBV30,TGTGCCTGGGCCTTGGGGCTGGGAGAGACCCAGTACTTC,CAWALGLGETQYF
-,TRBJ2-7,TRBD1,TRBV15,TGTGCCACCAGCAGAGATGACCTAGGACAGGGGGCTTCCTACGAGCAGTACTTC,CATSRDDLGQGASYEQYF
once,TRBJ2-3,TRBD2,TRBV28,TGTGCCAGCACCCCATCAGGCGGGGGGGCTATGAATACGCAGTATTTT,CASTPSGGGAMNTQYF
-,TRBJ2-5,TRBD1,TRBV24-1,TGTGCCACCGAAACGACAGGGCAAGAGACCCAGTACTTC,CATETTGQETQYF
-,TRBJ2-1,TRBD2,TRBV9,TGTGCCAGCAGCGGGACCCCATTAGCGGGGGGGCAGATCAATGAGCAGTTCTTC,CASSGTPLAGGQINEQFF
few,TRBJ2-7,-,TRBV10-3,TGTGCCATCAGTGATCCTCCCTCCGAGCAGTACTTC,CAISDPPSEQYF
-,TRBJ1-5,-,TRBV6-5,TGTGCCAGCACGACTCGGCGGGGAAATCAGCCCCAGCATTTT,CASTTRRGNQPQHF
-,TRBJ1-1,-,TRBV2,TGTGCCAGCAGTGAAGCGCGGGGCGCGGGCACTGAAGCTTTCTTT,CASSEARGAGTEAFF